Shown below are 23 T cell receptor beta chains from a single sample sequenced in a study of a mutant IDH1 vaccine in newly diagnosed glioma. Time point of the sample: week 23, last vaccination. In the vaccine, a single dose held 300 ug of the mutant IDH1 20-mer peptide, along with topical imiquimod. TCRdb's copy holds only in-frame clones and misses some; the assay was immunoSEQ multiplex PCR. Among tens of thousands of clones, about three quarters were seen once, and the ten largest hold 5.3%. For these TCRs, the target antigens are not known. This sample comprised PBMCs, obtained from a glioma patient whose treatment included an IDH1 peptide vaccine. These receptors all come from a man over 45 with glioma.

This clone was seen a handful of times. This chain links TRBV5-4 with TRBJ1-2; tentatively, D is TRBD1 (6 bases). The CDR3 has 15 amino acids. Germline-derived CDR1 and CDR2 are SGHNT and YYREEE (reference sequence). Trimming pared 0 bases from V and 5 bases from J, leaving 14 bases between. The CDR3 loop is CASSLVGATLYGYTF. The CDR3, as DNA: TGTGCCAGCAGCTTGGTGGGGGCGACTCTATATGGCTACACCTTC.

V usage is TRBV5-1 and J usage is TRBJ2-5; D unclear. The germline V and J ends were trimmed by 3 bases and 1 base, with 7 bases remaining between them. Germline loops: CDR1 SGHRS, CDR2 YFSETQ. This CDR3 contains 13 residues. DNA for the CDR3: TGCGCCAGCAGCTCTTTACGCCAAGAGACCCAGTACTTC. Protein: CASSSLRQETQYF.

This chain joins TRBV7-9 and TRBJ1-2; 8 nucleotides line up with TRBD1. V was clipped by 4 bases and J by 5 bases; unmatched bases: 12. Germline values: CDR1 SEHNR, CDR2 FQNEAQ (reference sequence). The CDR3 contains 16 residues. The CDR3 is CASSSGQGARPYGYTF. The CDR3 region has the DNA TGTGCCAGCAGCTCTGGCCAGGGGGCCAGGCCTTATGGCTACACCTTC.

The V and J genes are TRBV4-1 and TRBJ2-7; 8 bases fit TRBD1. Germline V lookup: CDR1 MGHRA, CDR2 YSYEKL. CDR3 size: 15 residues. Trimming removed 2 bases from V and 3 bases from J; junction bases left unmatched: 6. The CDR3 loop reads CASSQPRQGSYEQYF. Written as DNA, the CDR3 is TGCGCCAGCAGCCAACCTAGACAGGGGAGCTACGAGCAGTACTTC.

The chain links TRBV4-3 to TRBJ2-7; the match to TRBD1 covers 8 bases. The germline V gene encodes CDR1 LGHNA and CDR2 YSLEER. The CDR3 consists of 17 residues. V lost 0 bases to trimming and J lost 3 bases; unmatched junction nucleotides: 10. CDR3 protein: CASSQDRTGRPLYEQYF. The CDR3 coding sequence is TGCGCCAGCAGCCAAGATAGGACAGGGAGGCCCCTCTACGAGCAGTACTTC.

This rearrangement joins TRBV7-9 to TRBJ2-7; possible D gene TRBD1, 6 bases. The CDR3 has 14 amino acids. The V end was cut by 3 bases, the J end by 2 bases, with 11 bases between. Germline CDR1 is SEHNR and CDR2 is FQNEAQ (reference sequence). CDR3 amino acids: CASSFRTETYEQYF. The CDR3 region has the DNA TGTGCCAGCAGCTTTCGGACAGAAACCTACGAGCAGTACTTC. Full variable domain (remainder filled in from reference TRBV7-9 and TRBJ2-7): DTGVSQNPRHKITKRGQNVTFRCDPISEHNRLYWYRQTLGQGPEFLTYFQNEAQLEKSRLLSDRFSAERPKGSFSTLEIQRTEQGDSAMYLCASSFRTETYEQYFGPGTRLTVT.

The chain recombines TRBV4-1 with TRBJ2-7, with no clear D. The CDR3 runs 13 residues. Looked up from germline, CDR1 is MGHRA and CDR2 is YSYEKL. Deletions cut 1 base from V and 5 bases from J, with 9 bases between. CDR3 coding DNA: TGCGCCAGCAGCCAAGCCCTCTCGAACGAGCAGTACTTC. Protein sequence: CASSQALSNEQYF.

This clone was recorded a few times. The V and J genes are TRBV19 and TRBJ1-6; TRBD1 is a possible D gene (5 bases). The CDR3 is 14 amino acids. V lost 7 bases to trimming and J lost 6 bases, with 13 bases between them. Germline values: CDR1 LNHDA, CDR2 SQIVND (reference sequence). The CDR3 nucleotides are TGTGCCAGTACCCCCCAGGGCCCTAATTCACCCCTCCACTTT. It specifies CASTPQGPNSPLHF.

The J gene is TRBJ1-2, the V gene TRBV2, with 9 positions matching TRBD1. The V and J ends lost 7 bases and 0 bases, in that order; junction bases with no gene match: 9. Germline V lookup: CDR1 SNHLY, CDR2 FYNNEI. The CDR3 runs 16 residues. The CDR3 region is CASTGGQGDSNYGYTF. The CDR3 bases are TGTGCCAGCACGGGGGGACAGGGCGATTCTAACTATGGCTACACCTTC.

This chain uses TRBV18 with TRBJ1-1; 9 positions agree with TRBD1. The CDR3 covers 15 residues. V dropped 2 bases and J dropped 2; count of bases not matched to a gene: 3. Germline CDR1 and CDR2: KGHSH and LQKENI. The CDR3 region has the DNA TGTGCCAGCTCACCAAGGACAGGGGTTAACACTGAAGCTTTCTTT. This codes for CASSPRTGVNTEAFF.

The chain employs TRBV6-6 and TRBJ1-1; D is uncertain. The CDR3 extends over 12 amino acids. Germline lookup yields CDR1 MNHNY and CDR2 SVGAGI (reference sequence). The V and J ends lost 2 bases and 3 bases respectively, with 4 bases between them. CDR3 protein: CASSYQDTEAFF. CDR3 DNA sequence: TGTGCCAGCAGTTACCAGGACACTGAAGCTTTCTTT.

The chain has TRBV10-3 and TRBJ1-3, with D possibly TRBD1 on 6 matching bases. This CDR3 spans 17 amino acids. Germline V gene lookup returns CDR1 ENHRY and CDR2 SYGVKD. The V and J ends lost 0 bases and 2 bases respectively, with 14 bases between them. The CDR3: CAISESGGLITGNTIYF. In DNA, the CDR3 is TGTGCCATCAGTGAGTCAGGGGGGCTGATAACTGGAAACACCATATATTTT.

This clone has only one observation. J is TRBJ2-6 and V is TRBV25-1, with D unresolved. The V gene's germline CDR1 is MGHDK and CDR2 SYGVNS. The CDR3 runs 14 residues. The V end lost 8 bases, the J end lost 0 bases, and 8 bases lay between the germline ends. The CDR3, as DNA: TGTGCCAGCGCGTCCCCCTCTGGGGCCAACGTCCTGACTTTC. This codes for CASASPSGANVLTF.

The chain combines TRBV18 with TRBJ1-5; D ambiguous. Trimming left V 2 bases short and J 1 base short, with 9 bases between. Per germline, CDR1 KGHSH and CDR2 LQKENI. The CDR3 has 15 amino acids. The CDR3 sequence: CASSPGKDSNQPQHF. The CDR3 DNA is TGTGCCAGCTCACCAGGGAAGGACAGCAATCAGCCCCAGCATTTT.

This chain's CDR3 is CASSVGAGYQETQYF. The CDR3 DNA reads TGTGCCAGCAGCGTAGGGGCGGGGTACCAAGAGACCCAGTACTTC. This chain joins TRBV9 and TRBJ2-5, with D possibly being TRBD2 (6 bases). The CDR3 sequence is 15 residues long. V was cut by 0 bases and J by 0 bases, with 9 bases left in between. Germline lookup yields CDR1 SGDLS and CDR2 YYNGEE.

The CDR3 region is CASSLGPTSTNEKLFF. As DNA, the CDR3 is TGCGCCAGCAGCTTGGGTCCGACCTCAACTAATGAAAAACTGTTTTTT. This sequence joins TRBV5-1 and TRBJ1-4, with D unresolved. The CDR3 totals 16 residues. V was pared by 0 bases and J by 0 bases, with 9 bases between. The V gene's germline CDR1 is SGHRS and CDR2 YFSETQ.

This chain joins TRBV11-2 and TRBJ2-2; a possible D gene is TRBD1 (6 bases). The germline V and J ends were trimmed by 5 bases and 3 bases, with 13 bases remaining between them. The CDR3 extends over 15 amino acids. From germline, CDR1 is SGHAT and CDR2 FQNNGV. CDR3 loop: CASSALSGDTGELFF. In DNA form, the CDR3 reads TGTGCCAGCAGCGCCTTATCAGGGGACACCGGGGAGCTGTTTTTT.

The CDR3 loop reads CASSPPSQGRGNYGYTF. Here the CDR3 DNA reads TGTGCCAGCTCACCACCGTCGCAGGGAAGGGGAAACTATGGCTACACCTTC. This chain connects TRBV18 to TRBJ1-2, with D possibly being TRBD1 (5 bases). Looked up from germline, CDR1 is KGHSH and CDR2 is LQKENI. V was trimmed by 0 bases and J by 2 bases, leaving 16 bases between them. This CDR3 is 17 amino acids long.

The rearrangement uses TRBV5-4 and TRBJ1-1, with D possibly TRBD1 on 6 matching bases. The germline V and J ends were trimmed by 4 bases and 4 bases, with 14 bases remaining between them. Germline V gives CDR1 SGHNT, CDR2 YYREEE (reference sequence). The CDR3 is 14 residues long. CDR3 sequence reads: CASSLQGGVTEAFF. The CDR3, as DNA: TGTGCCAGCAGCCTACAGGGTGGTGTCACTGAAGCTTTCTTT.

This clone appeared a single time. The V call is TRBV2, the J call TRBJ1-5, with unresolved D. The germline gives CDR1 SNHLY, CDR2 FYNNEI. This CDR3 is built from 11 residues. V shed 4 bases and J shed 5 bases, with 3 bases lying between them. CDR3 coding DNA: TGTGCCAGCAGTGTGGATCAGCCCCAGCATTTT. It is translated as CASSVDQPQHF.

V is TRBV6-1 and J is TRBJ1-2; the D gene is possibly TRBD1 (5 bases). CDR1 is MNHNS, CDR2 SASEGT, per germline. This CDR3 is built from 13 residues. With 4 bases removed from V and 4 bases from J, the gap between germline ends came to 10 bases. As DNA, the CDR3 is TGTGCCAGCAGTGGACAGTACATCTATGGCTACACCTTC. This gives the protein CASSGQYIYGYTF.

The CDR3 loop reads CASSLAPGGAGGYTF. The CDR3 bases are TGCGCCAGCAGCTTGGCCCCGGGAGGAGCGGGAGGCTACACCTTC. The chain recombines TRBV5-1 with TRBJ1-2; D not resolved. V was pared by 0 bases and J by 8 bases, with 17 bases between. The CDR3 is made up of 15 amino acids. The germline gives CDR1 SGHRS, CDR2 YFSETQ.

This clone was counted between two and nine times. For the CDR3, the DNA is TGTGCCAGCAGCCCGATTGGAGAGGGAGATGGCTACACCTTC. This sequence encodes CASSPIGEGDGYTF. The chain joins TRBV11-2 to TRBJ1-2, with D hard to call. The CDR3 extends over 14 amino acids. Germline CDR1 and CDR2: SGHAT and FQNNGV. V was shortened by 5 bases and J by 6 bases, with 16 bases between the two germline ends.